These 29 T cell receptor beta chains were sequenced from one sample in a study of T cell changes during pregnancy in multiple sclerosis. Measured with immunoSEQ multiplex PCR; TCRdb has only the in-frame clones, and not every one. This sample carries around 60,000 clones, roughly 87% of them seen once, and the ten largest clones take 1.5% to 2%. Sample: peripheral blood, taken in the first trimester of pregnancy. The origin of the receptors is a female donor with multiple sclerosis, enrolled in a pregnancy study.

J is TRBJ2-2 and V is TRBV7-9; D is unclear. CDR1 and CDR2 from the germline V gene are SEHNR and FQNEAQ (reference sequence). The CDR3 runs 15 residues. V was cut by 5 bases and J by 1 base, with 11 bases left in between. The DNA for the CDR3 is TGTGCCAGCAGCCTAGTCAGTCTGAACACCGGGGAGCTGTTTTTT. This encodes CASSLVSLNTGELFF. Complete variable domain (other parts from reference TRBV7-9 and TRBJ2-2): DTGVSQNPRHKITKRGQNVTFRCDPISEHNRLYWYRQTLGQGPEFLTYFQNEAQLEKSRLLSDRFSAERPKGSFSTLEIQRTEQGDSAMYLCASSLVSLNTGELFFGEGSRLTVL.

This clone has only one observation. This chain joins TRBV5-4 and TRBJ1-4, with TRBD1 as a possible D gene (6 bases). Germline assignment: CDR1 SGHNT and CDR2 YYREEE (reference sequence). The germline V and J ends were trimmed by 2 bases and 2 bases, with 7 bases remaining between them. The CDR3 spans 14 residues. Here the CDR3 DNA reads TGTGCCAGCAGCTTTAGGGGGACTAATGAAAAACTGTTTTTT. Protein product: CASSFRGTNEKLFF. Looking up the rest from reference TRBV5-4 and TRBJ1-4 gives the full variable domain: ETGVTQSPTHLIKTRGQQVTLRCSSQSGHNTVSWYQQALGQGPQFIFQYYREEENGRGNFPPRFSGLQFPNYSSELNVNALELDDSALYLCASSFRGTNEKLFFGSGTQLSVL.

The chain joins TRBV2 to TRBJ2-7; possibly TRBD2 for D (7 bases). Per the germline V gene, CDR1 is SNHLY and CDR2 is FYNNEI. V dropped 7 bases and J dropped 7 bases, with 23 bases sitting between them. The CDR3 extends over 15 amino acids. The CDR3 reads CASTNPGGGRGEQYF. CDR3 in DNA: TGTGCCAGCACTAACCCGGGGGGCGGGAGAGGTGAGCAGTACTTC.

This chain joins TRBV5-6 and TRBJ1-2, with TRBD1 identical over 9 bases. V was pared by 5 bases and J by 4 bases, with 12 bases of the junction left unmatched. Germline V CDR1 and CDR2: SGHDT, YYEEEE. The CDR3 sequence is 16 residues long. CDR3 amino acids: CASSKGGGQGIYGYTF. In DNA form, the CDR3 reads TGTGCCAGCAGTAAAGGGGGTGGACAGGGGATCTATGGCTACACCTTC.

The chain recombines TRBV6-5 with TRBJ2-1; 9 bases map to TRBD1. This CDR3 has 16 residues. Germline-derived CDR1 and CDR2 are MNHEY and SVGAGI. V shed 2 bases, J shed 3 bases, and the junction held 5 bases outside the gene matches. In DNA, the CDR3 is TGTGCCAGCAGTTACCACCGGACAGGGGTCTACAATGAGCAGTTCTTC. It translates to CASSYHRTGVYNEQFF.

The genes are TRBV6-4 and TRBJ2-3; 11 bases match TRBD2. Germline V gene lookup returns CDR1 MRHNA and CDR2 SNTAGT. The CDR3 contains 15 residues. With V trimmed by 0 bases and J by 4 bases, 0 bases remained unmatched. The CDR3 is CASSDSSGRADTQYF. The CDR3, as DNA: TGTGCCAGCAGTGACTCTAGCGGGAGGGCAGATACGCAGTATTTT.

V and J are TRBV4-2 and TRBJ2-3; a weak D match, TRBD1 (5 bases). Germline-derived CDR1 and CDR2 are LGHNA and YNFKEQ. This CDR3 is built from 15 residues. The ends were cut back, 2 bases at V and 5 bases at J, with 14 bases in the middle. The chain's CDR3 is CASSQPGAAIDTQYF. The CDR3 coding sequence is TGTGCCAGCAGCCAACCTGGGGCTGCCATAGATACGCAGTATTTT.

V is TRBV4-1 and J is TRBJ2-1; D uncertain. V dropped 6 bases and J dropped 9 bases, with 15 bases sitting between them. This CDR3 has 13 amino acids. Germline-derived CDR1 and CDR2 are MGHRA and YSYEKL. The CDR3 region is CASRPFTAGEQFF. The DNA of the CDR3 is TGCGCCAGCAGACCCTTCACAGCAGGTGAGCAGTTCTTC.

The V gene is TRBV27, the J gene TRBJ1-2, with D unresolved. V gave up 5 bases and J gave up 7 bases, with 11 bases separating them. The CDR3 sequence is 12 residues long. Germline loops: CDR1 MNHEY, CDR2 SMNVEV (reference sequence). CDR3 loop: CASSPMEGGYTF. The CDR3, as DNA: TGTGCCAGCAGTCCCATGGAGGGTGGCTACACCTTC.

The rearrangement uses TRBV19 and TRBJ1-2; D may be TRBD1 (5 bases). Germline values: CDR1 LNHDA, CDR2 SQIVND (reference sequence). This CDR3 contains 13 residues. Trimming took off 7 bases at V and 5 bases at J, with 14 bases between the two ends. CDR3 nucleotides: TGTGCCAGTAAAGGGACTGAAAGATATGGCTACACCTTC. Translation: CASKGTERYGYTF.

V and J are TRBV19 and TRBJ2-7; 15 bases line up with TRBD2. Germline V gene lookup returns CDR1 LNHDA and CDR2 SQIVND (reference sequence). CDR3 length equals 18 residues. V was clipped by 5 bases and J by 1 base; unmatched bases: 9. In nucleotides, the CDR3 is TGTGCCAGTAGTTTTTCTGGACTAGCGGGAGGGGCGTCCTACGAGCAGTACTTC. This sequence encodes CASSFSGLAGGASYEQYF.

This chain connects TRBV5-6 to TRBJ1-4; the D is unclear. V lost 2 bases, J lost 0 bases, and 5 bases lay in between. This CDR3 has 14 residues. The germline V gene has CDR1 SGHDT and CDR2 YYEEEE. The CDR3 reads CASSFQSTNEKLFF. The CDR3 region has the DNA TGTGCCAGCAGCTTCCAGTCAACTAATGAAAAACTGTTTTTT. The whole variable domain, filled in from reference TRBV5-6 and TRBJ1-4, reads DAGVTQSPTHLIKTRGQQVTLRCSPKSGHDTVSWYQQALGQGPQFIFQYYEEEERQRGNFPDRFSGHQFPNYSSELNVNALLLGDSALYLCASSFQSTNEKLFFGSGTQLSVL.

This clone was seen once. CDR3 coding DNA: TGTGCCAGCAGCGAGCTAGCTGCGGGAGGGCCAGATACGCAGTATTTT. The encoded protein is CASSELAAGGPDTQYF. The chain couples TRBV6-4 to TRBJ2-3; 9 bases are shared with TRBD2. Germline-derived CDR1 and CDR2 are MRHNA and SNTAGT. The CDR3 is made up of 16 amino acids. The ends lost 6 bases at V and 4 bases at J; junction bases unmatched: 11.

CDR3 residues: CASSLMTGRNTEAFF. CDR3 nucleotide sequence: TGTGCCAGCTCACTCATGACAGGGAGGAACACTGAAGCTTTCTTT. This sequence joins TRBV18 and TRBJ1-1; TRBD1 matches at 7 bases. Per germline, CDR1 KGHSH and CDR2 LQKENI. CDR3 length: 15 residues. V shed 4 bases and J 1 base; nucleotides not matched to a gene: 6.

This chain links TRBV6-1 with TRBJ1-5; D gene uncertain. Germline lookup yields CDR1 MNHNS and CDR2 SASEGT. Between the trimmed V and J ends, which lost 1 base and 10 bases, there was a span of 5 bases. CDR3 size: 11 residues. The CDR3 region is CASSEVAPQHF. The CDR3 bases are TGTGCCAGCAGTGAAGTGGCTCCCCAGCATTTT.

J is TRBJ1-3 and V is TRBV7-2; TRBD1 aligns across 7 bases. This CDR3 region has 14 residues. CDR1 and CDR2 from the germline V gene are SGHTA and FQGNSA. Trimming cost V 4 bases and J 4 bases; bases outside gene matches: 4. The CDR3 is CASSSQGRGNTIYF. The CDR3 DNA reads TGTGCCAGCAGCTCACAGGGGAGGGGAAACACCATATATTTT.

V is TRBV5-1 and J is TRBJ1-5; maybe TRBD1 (5 bases). V lost 0 bases and J 5 bases, leaving 12 bases between the germline ends. This CDR3 has 15 residues. CDR1 and CDR2 from the germline V gene are SGHRS and YFSETQ. The CDR3 loop reads CASSLGGRLDQPQHF. The CDR3 region has the DNA TGCGCCAGCAGCTTGGGGGGGAGGTTAGATCAGCCCCAGCATTTT. Filled out from reference TRBV5-1 and TRBJ1-5, the complete variable domain reads KAGVTQTPRYLIKTRGQQVTLSCSPISGHRSVSWYQQTPGQGLQFLFEYFSETQRNKGNFPGRFSGRQFSNSRSEMNVSTLELGDSALYLCASSLGGRLDQPQHFGDGTRLSIL.

This rearrangement joins TRBV11-3 to TRBJ1-3, with D possibly TRBD1 on 5 matching bases. Germline CDR1 reads SGHNT; CDR2 reads YENEEA. Trimming stripped 5 bases from V and 4 bases from J, with 9 bases between. The CDR3 has 13 amino acids. The CDR3 loop reads CASSPRQGNTIYF. CDR3 in DNA: TGTGCCAGCAGCCCAAGACAGGGAAACACCATATATTTT.

This clone was counted a single time. The V and J genes are TRBV5-1 and TRBJ2-2; 8 positions agree with TRBD2. Trimming removed 2 bases from V and 2 bases from J; junction bases left unmatched: 5. There are 16 residues in the CDR3. Germline V gives CDR1 SGHRS, CDR2 YFSETQ. CDR3 sequence: CASSFATSGNTGELFF. The CDR3 bases are TGCGCCAGCAGCTTCGCCACTAGCGGTAACACCGGGGAGCTGTTTTTT.

The chain is built from TRBV27 and TRBJ2-1; 11 nucleotides align to TRBD2. CDR1 is MNHEY and CDR2 is SMNVEV in the germline V gene (reference sequence). V lost 4 bases, J lost 5 bases, and 10 bases stayed unmatched. The CDR3 runs 17 residues. This CDR3 reads CASSSNLGLAEHNEQFF. CDR3 DNA sequence: TGTGCCAGCAGTTCCAACCTGGGACTAGCGGAACACAATGAGCAGTTCTTC.

The chain joins TRBV28 to TRBJ1-5, with 9 bases identical to TRBD1. Losses at the gene ends were 5 bases for V and 2 bases for J; bases not matched to a gene: 10. This CDR3 is 17 amino acids long. The V gene's germline CDR1 is MDHEN and CDR2 SYDVKM. The CDR3 region is CASSLRRTGARNQPQHF. The CDR3 DNA sequence: TGTGCCAGCAGTCTTAGGCGGACAGGGGCCCGCAATCAGCCCCAGCATTTT.

V is TRBV5-6 and J is TRBJ2-1; TRBD2 is a possible D gene (5 bases). V shed 4 bases and J shed 2 bases, with 13 bases lying between them. Germline V gives CDR1 SGHDT, CDR2 YYEEEE. The CDR3 has 15 amino acids. The CDR3 spells CASSIEERTYNEQFF. CDR3 DNA sequence: TGTGCCAGCAGCATTGAAGAGCGGACCTACAATGAGCAGTTCTTC.

This chain joins TRBV19 and TRBJ1-3; 8 bases are a match to TRBD1. Germline V gives CDR1 LNHDA, CDR2 SQIVND (reference sequence). The CDR3 spans 15 residues. Losses at the gene ends were 5 bases for V and 3 bases for J; bases not matched to a gene: 6. The CDR3 is CASSGRTGGGNTIYF. For the CDR3, the DNA is TGTGCCAGTAGTGGGCGAACAGGGGGTGGAAACACCATATATTTT.

J is TRBJ2-5 and V is TRBV29-1; 9 nucleotides line up with TRBD2. This CDR3 has 13 residues. Looked up from germline, CDR1 is SQVTM and CDR2 is ANQGSEA. V lost 5 bases and J lost 4; bases outside the gene matches: 5. CDR3 DNA: TGCAGCGTTTGGCGGGAGGGCGGAGAGACCCAGTACTTC. Its translation: CSVWREGGETQYF.

The chain is built from TRBV7-3 and TRBJ2-1; 11 positions agree with TRBD2. The germline V gene encodes CDR1 SGHTA and CDR2 FQGTGA. The V segment lost 4 bases and the J segment 5 bases; nucleotides outside the gene matches: 4. The CDR3 runs 15 residues. The CDR3 reads CASSSLAGGNNEQFF. The DNA for the CDR3 is TGTGCCAGCAGCTCTCTAGCGGGAGGTAACAATGAGCAGTTCTTC. Full variable domain (outside the CDR3, taken from reference TRBV7-3 and TRBJ2-1): GAGVSQTPSNKVTEKGKYVELRCDPISGHTALYWYRQSLGQGPEFLIYFQGTGAADDSGLPNDRFFAVRPEGSVSTLKIQRTERGDSAVYLCASSSLAGGNNEQFFGPGTRLTVL.

This sequence joins TRBV4-1 and TRBJ2-1; the match to TRBD2 covers 8 bases. CDR1 MGHRA and CDR2 YSYEKL come from the germline V gene. There are 17 residues in the CDR3. Trimming at V came to 0 bases and at J to 3 bases, leaving 7 bases not matched to a gene. DNA of the CDR3: TGCGCCAGCAGCCAAGAGGATGCGGGAGGCCTCTACAATGAGCAGTTCTTC. Translation gives CASSQEDAGGLYNEQFF.

The chain uses TRBV28 and TRBJ2-7; a weak D match, TRBD1 (5 bases). CDR3 length: 17 amino acids. V was pared by 4 bases and J by 3 bases, with 22 bases between. Germline values: CDR1 MDHEN, CDR2 SYDVKM. As DNA, the CDR3 is TGTGCCAGCAGTTCACCAGGGCTACTCCCGTCCTACTACGAGCAGTACTTC. It is translated as CASSSPGLLPSYYEQYF.

The chain is built from TRBV28 and TRBJ1-3; a possible D gene is TRBD1 (5 bases). Trimming left V 4 bases short and J 4 bases short, with 17 bases between. Germline V gene data show CDR1 as MDHEN and CDR2 as SYDVKM. There are 16 residues in the CDR3. CDR3 amino acids: CASSSRTRRSGNTIYF. The DNA for the CDR3 is TGTGCCAGCAGTTCCCGGACACGGCGGTCCGGAAACACCATATATTTT.

The rearrangement links TRBV5-1 to TRBJ2-1; possibly TRBD1 for D (5 bases). CDR3 length: 13 residues. The V gene's germline CDR1 is SGHRS and CDR2 YFSETQ. V was shortened by 2 bases and J by 5 bases, with 8 bases between the two germline ends. The CDR3 loop reads CASSLIGDNEQFF. The CDR3 nucleotides read TGCGCCAGCAGCTTAATAGGGGACAATGAGCAGTTCTTC.